This TCR beta chain was recovered during a study of cytomegalovirus exposure and HLA in healthy donors. There are 16 residues in the CDR3. Germline values: CDR1 WSHSY, CDR2 SAAADI. Trimming removed 6 bases at V and 1 base at J, with 18 bases between. In the PCR, 60 Vbeta and 13 Jbeta primers were used. Assay used: immunoSEQ multiplex PCR; TCRdb lists only in-frame clones, some missing. The sample records about 150,000 clones, more than 60% being singletons. Details on this clone: What it binds is unknown.

The study, taken as a whole, reports: With high specificity and sensitivity, the classifier reportedly diagnosed cytomegalovirus status. Previously analyzed data showed that most TCR beta V segments were productive at a frequency of about 90% or about 30%.

The source material was PBMCs. This receptor was obtained from a man aged 25 to 40 in good health and CMV-seropositive. The gene calls are TRBV10-2 and TRBJ1-1; D unresolved. The CDR3 bases are TGCGCCAGCAGAGAGACCGAGGAGGCGCCGAACACTGAAGCTTTCTTT. As protein: CASRETEEAPNTEAFF.